This T cell receptor beta chain was captured in a study of breast tumors, draining lymph nodes, adjacent tissues. Study results and caveats: Tumor TCR diversity was below lymph nodes but above nontumor tissue. Luminal-like breast cancer showed significantly greater tumor-nontumor repertoire similarity than basal-like breast cancer did.

Via MiXCR, TCRdb re-called the multiplex PCR reads, giving one row per CDR3 protein. The sample comprises approximately 9,100 distinct CDR3 sequences, about 40% of which are singletons, and 11% to 15% rests with the top ten. Unmatched junction bases numbered 5, after V lost 7 bases and J lost 1 base. CDR1 and CDR2 (germline): WNHNN, SYGVQD (reference sequence). The CDR3 loop spans 15 amino acids. By sample share, this clonotype is medium-sized. The antigen is undetermined. The sequence was collected from a female donor with breast cancer. Some clones in this sample may be carry-over from other donors' samples. The chain uses TRBV10-1 and TRBJ2-1, with 9 positions matching TRBD2. Sequencing used tumor-adjacent breast tissue. The CDR3 is CASILSGRSYNEQFF. In DNA form, the CDR3 reads TGCGCCAGCATCTTGAGCGGGAGGTCCTACAATGAGCAGTTCTTC.